A single sample gave rise to the 7 T cell receptor beta chains below, sequenced in a study of blood T cell repertoires in COVID-19. The protocol was immunoSEQ multiplex PCR, while the TCRdb copy is restricted to in-frame clones and leaves out a portion. The table shows tens of thousands of clones, with around nine tenths occurring only once. The material sequenced was peripheral blood. The receptors come from a woman aged 80 or over with acute or convalescent COVID-19.

This rearrangement joins TRBV11-3 to TRBJ2-1; tentatively, D is TRBD2 (6 bases). The germline CDR1 and CDR2 sequences are SGHNT and YENEEA. This CDR3 has 15 residues. Trimming cost V 5 bases and J 10 bases, with 21 bases left between them. Written as DNA, the CDR3 is TGTGCCAGCAGCCTCCGCGGGGCAGGATCCGTGGAGCAGTTCTTC. It translates to CASSLRGAGSVEQFF.

The chain joins TRBV19 to TRBJ2-3; 15 bases line up with TRBD2. The germline V gene encodes CDR1 LNHDA and CDR2 SQIVND (reference sequence). The CDR3 loop spans 18 amino acids. V shed 4 bases, J shed 0 bases, and the junction held 5 bases outside the gene matches. The CDR3 loop is CASSNKGLAGGSTDTQYF. The CDR3 DNA follows: TGTGCCAGTAGTAACAAAGGACTAGCGGGGGGGAGCACAGATACGCAGTATTTT. Full variable domain (remainder filled in from reference TRBV19 and TRBJ2-3): DGGITQSPKYLFRKEGQNVTLSCEQNLNHDAMYWYRQDPGQGLRLIYYSQIVNDFQKGDIAEGYSVSREKKESFPLTVTSAQKNPTAFYLCASSNKGLAGGSTDTQYFGPGTRLTVL.

V and J are TRBV3-1 (or the pseudogene TRBV3-2) and TRBJ1-5, with TRBD1 as a possible D gene (6 bases). The germline V gene encodes CDR1 LGHDT and CDR2 YNNKEL (reference sequence). The length of the CDR3 is 14 residues. V was shortened by 9 bases and J by 2 bases, with 14 bases between the two germline ends. The CDR3 region has the DNA TGTGCCAGTGGGGTGGCAGGGGGCAATCAGCCCCAGCATTTT. Its translation: CASGVAGGNQPQHF.

V usage is TRBV7-3 and J usage is TRBJ2-2; the match to TRBD2 covers 9 bases. V lost 1 base to trimming and J lost 6 bases; unmatched junction nucleotides: 9. Germline CDR1 and CDR2: SGHTA and FQGTGA. The CDR3 spans 17 residues. The CDR3 DNA sequence: TGTGCCAGCAGCTTAATCGCCAGCGGGAGGTCTCCCGGGGAGCTGTTTTTT. It yields the protein CASSLIASGRSPGELFF.

This clone has a handful of counts. V gene TRBV30 combines with J gene TRBJ2-7; D ambiguous. This CDR3 contains 12 residues. V was cut by 2 bases and J by 5 bases, with 10 bases left in between. Germline loops: CDR1 GTSNPN, CDR2 SVGIG (reference sequence). The CDR3 DNA reads as TGTGCCTGGAGTCTTTCCCCTAACGAGCAGTACTTC. Translating gives CAWSLSPNEQYF.

This clone is a singleton in its sample. V usage is TRBV7-8 and J usage is TRBJ1-3, with 7 bases fitting TRBD1. CDR3 length: 17 residues. The germline V gene has CDR1 SGHVS and CDR2 FQNEAQ. The V segment lost 4 bases and the J segment 0 bases; nucleotides outside the gene matches: 9. The CDR3 reads CASSYDRATRSGNTIYF. DNA of the CDR3: TGTGCCAGCAGCTACGACAGGGCCACCCGCTCTGGAAACACCATATATTTT. Looking up the rest from reference TRBV7-8 and TRBJ1-3 gives the full variable domain: GAGVSQSPRYKVAKRGQDVALRCDPISGHVSLFWYQQALGQGPEFLTYFQNEAQLDKSGLPSDRFFAERPEGSVSTLKIQRTQQEDSAVYLCASSYDRATRSGNTIYFGEGSWLTVV.

This clone was recorded only once. The rearrangement links TRBV7-2 to TRBJ2-1; TRBD2 is a possible D gene (6 bases). V dropped 5 bases and J dropped 4 bases, with 15 bases sitting between them. Germline V lookup: CDR1 SGHTA, CDR2 FQGNSA. There are 15 residues in the CDR3. CDR3 DNA: TGTGCCAGCAGCCTCCTCGGGGGAGCTTACAATGAGCAGTTCTTC. Protein sequence: CASSLLGGAYNEQFF.